Shown below are 14 T cell receptor beta chains from a single sample sequenced in a study of T-cell memory formation after mild COVID-19. MiXCR, applied by TCRdb to the 5' RACE reads, yields one record per CDR3 protein. The sample has tens of thousands of distinct CDR3 sequences, roughly 16% seen once; the top ten hold under 45%. The sequencing sample was made of PBMCs or a T cell subset sorted from them (not recorded which). The receptors originated from a man between 18 and 29 years old who had mild COVID-19 (a few samples of this study predate the infection). Cell type and time point are not known.

This clonotype was observed at least ten times. This chain uses TRBV7-6 with TRBJ2-5; unclear D gene. Trimming pared 3 bases from V and 1 base from J, leaving 12 bases between. Germline V gene sequence: CDR1 SGHVS, CDR2 FNYEAQ. The CDR3 loop spans 15 amino acids. Here the CDR3 reads CASSFRTAPQETQYF. DNA of the CDR3: TGTGCCAGCAGCTTTCGGACCGCCCCCCAAGAGACCCAGTACTTC. Full variable domain (rest looked up from reference TRBV7-6 and TRBJ2-5): GAGVSQSPRYKVTKRGQDVALRCDPISGHVSLYWYRQALGQGPEFLTYFNYEAQQDKSGLPNDRFSAERPEGSISTLTIQRTEQRDSAMYRCASSFRTAPQETQYFGPGTRLLVL.

This clonotype was seen only a few times. The V and J genes are TRBV19 and TRBJ2-5, with D unresolved. Germline assignment: CDR1 LNHDA and CDR2 SQIVND (reference sequence). This CDR3 is 14 amino acids long. V dropped 5 bases and J dropped 4 bases, with 14 bases sitting between them. In DNA, the CDR3 is TGTGCCAGTAGTCCCGAAGGGCACTCAGAGACCCAGTACTTC. Translating it yields CASSPEGHSETQYF.

This clonotype turned up a few times. The chain joins TRBV10-3 to TRBJ2-7; 9 nucleotides match TRBD1. Germline values: CDR1 ENHRY, CDR2 SYGVKD. The length of the CDR3 is 14 residues. After removal of 7 bases from V and 6 bases from J, the junction contained 10 bases not matched to a gene. CDR3 in amino acids: CAITADRGFREQYF. CDR3 coding DNA: TGTGCCATCACCGCGGACAGGGGATTTCGCGAGCAGTACTTC.

This clonotype was recorded many times. In nucleotides, the CDR3 is TGTGCCAGCAGGCACCTGGCCCCAGATACGCAGTATTTT. Translating gives CASRHLAPDTQYF. The chain carries TRBV12-3 or TRBV12-4 and TRBJ2-3; D gene unclear. V shed 6 bases and J shed 4 bases, with 11 bases lying between them. The CDR3 is 13 amino acids.

This clonotype came up a few times. The chain employs TRBV20-1 and TRBJ1-1, with 9 bases matching TRBD1. Germline CDR1 reads DFQATT; CDR2 reads SNEGSKA (reference sequence). The CDR3 sequence is 15 residues long. V gave up 3 bases and J gave up 3 bases; unmatched junction bases: 8. CDR3: CSARDRGRVYTEAFF. The CDR3 bases are TGCAGTGCTAGGGACAGGGGCCGCGTGTACACTGAAGCTTTCTTT.

The CDR3 DNA is TGTGCCAGCAGCCCGGGAAGGGGGAGGGAGGACTATGGCTACACCTTC. As protein: CASSPGRGREDYGYTF. The rearrangement uses TRBV7-3 and TRBJ1-2, with D possibly TRBD1 on 6 matching bases. There are 16 residues in the CDR3. Germline V gene data show CDR1 as SGHTA and CDR2 as FQGTGA. V was trimmed by 5 bases and J by 3 bases, leaving 19 bases between them.

The chain's CDR3 is CASSAAGGDSWAYEQYF. The CDR3 DNA reads TGTGCCAGCAGCGCAGCTGGAGGGGACAGTTGGGCCTACGAGCAGTACTTC. The V gene is TRBV7-2, the J gene TRBJ2-7; maybe TRBD1 (7 bases). CDR3 length equals 17 residues. Germline V CDR1 and CDR2: SGHTA, FQGNSA. The ends were cut back, 5 bases at V and 2 bases at J, with 22 bases in the middle.

This clonotype was seen a few times. The CDR3 sequence is CASSPSDRGEQYF. CDR3 nucleotide sequence: TGTGCCAGCAGCCCCTCCGATCGTGGGGAGCAGTACTTC. V gene TRBV7-9 combines with J gene TRBJ2-7; D is unclear. The CDR3 is made up of 13 amino acids. Trimming cost V 5 bases and J 7 bases, with 15 bases left between them. Germline loops: CDR1 SEHNR, CDR2 FQNEAQ (reference sequence).

This clonotype was counted only a few times. J is TRBJ2-7 and V is TRBV6-6; weak D call: TRBD1 (6 bases). Germline CDR1 and CDR2: MNHNY and SVGAGI (reference sequence). Trimming cost V 4 bases and J 3 bases, with 13 bases left between them. The CDR3 extends over 14 amino acids. Here the CDR3 DNA reads TGTGCCAGCAGTTGGCGTCCAGGGGACTACGAGCAGTACGTC. Encoded protein: CASSWRPGDYEQYV.

The table lists this clonotype with a count of one. V usage is TRBV4-3 and J usage is TRBJ2-2; 8 nucleotides agree with TRBD1. CDR3 length: 16 amino acids. CDR1 and CDR2 (germline): LGHNA, YSLEER. With V trimmed by 0 bases and J by 5 bases, 5 bases remained unmatched. Here the CDR3 reads CASSQDRNRGTGELFF. CDR3 in DNA: TGCGCCAGCAGCCAAGACCGGAACAGGGGGACCGGGGAGCTGTTTTTT.

V gene TRBV7-9 combines with J gene TRBJ1-1; D gene uncertain. V dropped 2 bases and J dropped 1 base, with 11 bases sitting between them. Germline V gene data show CDR1 as SEHNR and CDR2 as FQNEAQ (reference sequence). The length of the CDR3 is 15 residues. CDR3 coding DNA: TGTGCCAGCAGCTTAATCGCGTCAGGGAACACTGAAGCTTTCTTT. Its protein is CASSLIASGNTEAFF.

The chain joins TRBV18 to TRBJ2-3; D uncertain. The CDR3 spans 16 residues. V was cut by 5 bases and J by 0 bases, with 15 bases left in between. CDR1 KGHSH and CDR2 LQKENI come from the germline V gene. The CDR3 DNA is TGTGCCAGCTCAACGGGCGTGAGACCTAGCACAGATACGCAGTATTTT. Residues: CASSTGVRPSTDTQYF. Variable domain in full (rest from reference TRBV18 and TRBJ2-3): NAGVMQNPRHLVRRRGQEARLRCSPMKGHSHVYWYRQLPEEGLKFMVYLQKENIIDESGMPKERFSAEFPKEGPSILRIQQVVRGDSAAYFCASSTGVRPSTDTQYFGPGTRLTVL.

This chain connects TRBV6-2 or TRBV6-3 to TRBJ1-1; D is ambiguous. Trimming removed 2 bases from V and 8 bases from J, with 6 bases in between. This CDR3 spans 11 amino acids. Germline CDR1 reads MNHEY; CDR2 reads SVGEGT. The CDR3 coding sequence is TGTGCCAGCAGTTACAGAGGCGAAGCTTTCTTT. Translating gives CASSYRGEAFF.

There are a few counts of this clonotype. The rearrangement joins TRBV29-1 to TRBJ2-7; 8 nucleotides line up with TRBD1. There are 13 residues in the CDR3. Germline V lookup: CDR1 SQVTM, CDR2 ANQGSEA. V was clipped by 7 bases and J by 6 bases; unmatched bases: 11. CDR3 sequence reads: CSAEKGTGGEQYF. Here the CDR3 DNA reads TGCAGCGCCGAAAAGGGTACAGGGGGCGAGCAGTACTTC.